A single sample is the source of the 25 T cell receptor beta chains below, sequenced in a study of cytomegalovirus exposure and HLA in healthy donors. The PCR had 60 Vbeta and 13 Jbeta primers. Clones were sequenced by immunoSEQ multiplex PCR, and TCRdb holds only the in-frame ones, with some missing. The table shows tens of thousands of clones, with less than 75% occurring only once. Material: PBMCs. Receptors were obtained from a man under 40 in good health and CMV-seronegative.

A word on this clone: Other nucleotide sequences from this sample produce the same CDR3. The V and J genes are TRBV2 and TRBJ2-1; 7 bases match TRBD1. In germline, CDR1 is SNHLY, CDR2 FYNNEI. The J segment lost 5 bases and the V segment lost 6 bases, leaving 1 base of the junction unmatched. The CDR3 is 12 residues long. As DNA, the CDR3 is TGTGCCAGCAGCACAGGGGACAATGAGCAGTTCTTC. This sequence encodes CASSTGDNEQFF.

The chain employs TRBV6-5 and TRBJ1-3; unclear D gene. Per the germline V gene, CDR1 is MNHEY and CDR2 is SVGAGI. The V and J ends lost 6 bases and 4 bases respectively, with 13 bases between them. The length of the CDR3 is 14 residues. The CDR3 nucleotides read TGTGCCAGCAGCCCGACACGGCTCGGAAACACCATATATTTT. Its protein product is CASSPTRLGNTIYF.

The CDR3 DNA reads as TGTGCCAGCAGCCCGACTAGCGGGCGGCTCCAAGAGACCCAGTACTTC. This codes for CASSPTSGRLQETQYF. This chain uses TRBV7-7 with TRBJ2-5; the match to TRBD2 covers 10 bases. V shed 5 bases, J shed 1 base, and the junction held 7 bases outside the gene matches. Germline V gene data show CDR1 as SSHAT and CDR2 as FNYEAQ (reference sequence). The CDR3 covers 16 residues.

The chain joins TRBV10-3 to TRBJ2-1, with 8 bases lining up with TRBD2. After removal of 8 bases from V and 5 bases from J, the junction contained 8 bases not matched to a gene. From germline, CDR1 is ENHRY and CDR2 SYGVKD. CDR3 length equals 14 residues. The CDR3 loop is CAIQPGLGDNEQFF. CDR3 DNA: TGTGCCATCCAGCCGGGACTAGGGGACAATGAGCAGTTCTTC.

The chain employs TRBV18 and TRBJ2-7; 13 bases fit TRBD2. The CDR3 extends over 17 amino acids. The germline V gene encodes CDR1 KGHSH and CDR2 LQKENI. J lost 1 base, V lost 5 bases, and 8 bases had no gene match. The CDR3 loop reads CASSRTSGSQTSYEQYF. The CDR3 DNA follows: TGTGCCAGCTCAAGGACTAGCGGGAGCCAAACGTCCTACGAGCAGTACTTC.

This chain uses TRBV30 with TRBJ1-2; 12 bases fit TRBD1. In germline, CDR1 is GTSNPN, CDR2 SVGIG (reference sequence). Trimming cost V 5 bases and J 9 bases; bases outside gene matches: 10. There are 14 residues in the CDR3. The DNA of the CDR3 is TGTGCCTGGTCGCCGGGACAGGGGGCATATAGCTACACCTTC. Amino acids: CAWSPGQGAYSYTF.

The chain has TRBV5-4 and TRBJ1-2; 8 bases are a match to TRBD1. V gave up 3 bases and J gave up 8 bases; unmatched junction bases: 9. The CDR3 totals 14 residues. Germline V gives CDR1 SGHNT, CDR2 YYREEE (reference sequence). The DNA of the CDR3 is TGTGCCAGCAGCTCCACGACAGGGGCCTGGGGCTACACCTTC. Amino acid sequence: CASSSTTGAWGYTF.

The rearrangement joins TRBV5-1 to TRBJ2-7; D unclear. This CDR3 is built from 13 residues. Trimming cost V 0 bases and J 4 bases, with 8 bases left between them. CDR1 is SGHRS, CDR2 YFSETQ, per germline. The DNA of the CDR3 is TGCGCCAGCAGCTTGGTAGATCGTTACGAGCAGTACTTC. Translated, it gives CASSLVDRYEQYF.

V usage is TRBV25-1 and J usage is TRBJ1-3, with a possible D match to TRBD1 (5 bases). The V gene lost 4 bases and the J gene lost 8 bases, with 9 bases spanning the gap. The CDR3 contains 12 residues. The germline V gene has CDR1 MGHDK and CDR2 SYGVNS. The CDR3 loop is CASSAGGDTIYF. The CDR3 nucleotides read TGTGCCAGCAGTGCCGGGGGGGACACCATATATTTT.

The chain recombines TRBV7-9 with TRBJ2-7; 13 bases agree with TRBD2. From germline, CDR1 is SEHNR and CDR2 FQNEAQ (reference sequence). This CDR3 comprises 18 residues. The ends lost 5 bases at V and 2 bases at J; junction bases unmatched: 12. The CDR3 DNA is TGTGCCAGCAGCAAAGGCGGACTAGCGGGAGCACTCCCCTACGAGCAGTACTTC. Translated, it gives CASSKGGLAGALPYEQYF.

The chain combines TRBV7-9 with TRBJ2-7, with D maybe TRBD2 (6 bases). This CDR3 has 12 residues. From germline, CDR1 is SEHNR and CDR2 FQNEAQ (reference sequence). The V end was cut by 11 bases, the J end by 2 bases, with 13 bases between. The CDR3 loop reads CAAGRGTYEQYF. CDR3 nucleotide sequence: TGTGCCGCAGGGCGGGGCACCTACGAGCAGTACTTC.

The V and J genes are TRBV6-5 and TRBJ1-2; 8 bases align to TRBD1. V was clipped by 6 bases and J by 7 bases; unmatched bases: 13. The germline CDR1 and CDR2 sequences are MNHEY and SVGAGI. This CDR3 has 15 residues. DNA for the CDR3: TGTGCCAGCAGGAGTAGTCGAGGACAGGGATGTGGCTACACCTTC. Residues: CASRSSRGQGCGYTF.

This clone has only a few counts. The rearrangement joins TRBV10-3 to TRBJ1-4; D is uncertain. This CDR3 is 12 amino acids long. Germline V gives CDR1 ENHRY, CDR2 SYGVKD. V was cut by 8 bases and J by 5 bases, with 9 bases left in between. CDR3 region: CAIGTANEKLFF. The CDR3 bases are TGTGCCATCGGCACAGCCAATGAAAAACTGTTTTTT.

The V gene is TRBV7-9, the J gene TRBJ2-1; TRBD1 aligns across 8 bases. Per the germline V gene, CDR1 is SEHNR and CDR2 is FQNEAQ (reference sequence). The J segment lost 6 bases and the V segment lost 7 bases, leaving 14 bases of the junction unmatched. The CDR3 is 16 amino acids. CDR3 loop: CASIDLSGQEGNEQFF. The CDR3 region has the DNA TGTGCCAGCATCGATCTCTCGGGACAGGAAGGCAATGAGCAGTTCTTC.

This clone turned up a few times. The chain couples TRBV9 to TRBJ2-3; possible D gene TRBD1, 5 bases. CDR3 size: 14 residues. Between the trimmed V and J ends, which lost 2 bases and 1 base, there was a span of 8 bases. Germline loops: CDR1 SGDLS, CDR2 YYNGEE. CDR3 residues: CASSVTTGTDTQYF. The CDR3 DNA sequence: TGTGCCAGCAGCGTGACGACAGGCACAGATACGCAGTATTTT. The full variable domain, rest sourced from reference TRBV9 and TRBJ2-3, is DSGVTQTPKHLITATGQRVTLRCSPRSGDLSVYWYQQSLDQGLQFLIQYYNGEERAKGNILERFSAQQFPDLHSELNLSSLELGDSALYFCASSVTTGTDTQYFGPGTRLTVL.

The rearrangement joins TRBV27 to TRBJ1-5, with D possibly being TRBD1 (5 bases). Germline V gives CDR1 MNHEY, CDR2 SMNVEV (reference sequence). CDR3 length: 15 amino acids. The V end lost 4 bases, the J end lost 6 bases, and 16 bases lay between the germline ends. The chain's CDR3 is CASSSLGKGVQPQHF. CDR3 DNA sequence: TGTGCCAGCAGTTCATTAGGGAAAGGGGTTCAGCCCCAGCATTTT.

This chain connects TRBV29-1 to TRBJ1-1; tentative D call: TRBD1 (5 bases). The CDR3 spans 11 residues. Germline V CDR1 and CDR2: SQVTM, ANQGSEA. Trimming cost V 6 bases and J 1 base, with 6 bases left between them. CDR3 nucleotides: TGCAGCGTCACAGGGAACACTGAAGCTTTCTTT. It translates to CSVTGNTEAFF.

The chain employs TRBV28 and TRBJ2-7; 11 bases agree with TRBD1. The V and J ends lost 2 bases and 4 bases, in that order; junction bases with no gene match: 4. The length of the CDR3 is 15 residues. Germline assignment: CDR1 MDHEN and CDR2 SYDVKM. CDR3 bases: TGTGCCAGCAGTTTAGCCGGGACAGGGGGGTACGAGCAGTACTTC. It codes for CASSLAGTGGYEQYF.

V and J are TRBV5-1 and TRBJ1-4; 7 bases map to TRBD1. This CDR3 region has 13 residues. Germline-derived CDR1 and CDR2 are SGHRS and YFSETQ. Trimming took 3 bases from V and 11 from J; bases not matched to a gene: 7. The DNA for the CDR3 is TGCGCCAGCAGCTGGGAGGACAGGTCGAAACTGTTTTTT. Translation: CASSWEDRSKLFF. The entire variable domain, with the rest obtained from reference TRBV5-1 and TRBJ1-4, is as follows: KAGVTQTPRYLIKTRGQQVTLSCSPISGHRSVSWYQQTPGQGLQFLFEYFSETQRNKGNFPGRFSGRQFSNSRSEMNVSTLELGDSALYLCASSWEDRSKLFFGSGTQLSVL.

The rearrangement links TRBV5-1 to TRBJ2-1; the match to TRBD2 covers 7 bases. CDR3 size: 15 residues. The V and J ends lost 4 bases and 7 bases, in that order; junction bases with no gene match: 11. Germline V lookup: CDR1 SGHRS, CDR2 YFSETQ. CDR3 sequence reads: CASSAGTKTGNEQFF. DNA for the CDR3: TGCGCCAGCAGCGCCGGGACTAAGACCGGGAATGAGCAGTTCTTC.

CDR3 nucleotide sequence: TGTGCCAGCAGGCGGGGAAACACTGAAGCTTTCTTT. It specifies CASRRGNTEAFF. V and J are TRBV27 and TRBJ1-1; D remains ambiguous. V lost 6 bases and J lost 2, with 7 bases in between. Germline CDR1 and CDR2: MNHEY and SMNVEV (reference sequence). The CDR3 extends over 12 amino acids.

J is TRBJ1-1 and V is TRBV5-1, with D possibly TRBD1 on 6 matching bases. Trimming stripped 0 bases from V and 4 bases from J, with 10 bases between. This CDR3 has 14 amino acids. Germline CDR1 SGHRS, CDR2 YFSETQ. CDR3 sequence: CASSLAQGTTEAFF. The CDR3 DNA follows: TGCGCCAGCAGCTTGGCCCAGGGGACCACTGAAGCTTTCTTT. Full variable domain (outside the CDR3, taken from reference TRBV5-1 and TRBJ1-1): KAGVTQTPRYLIKTRGQQVTLSCSPISGHRSVSWYQQTPGQGLQFLFEYFSETQRNKGNFPGRFSGRQFSNSRSEMNVSTLELGDSALYLCASSLAQGTTEAFFGQGTRLTVV.

The CDR3 DNA is TGTGCCAGCAGCCCCGACACCGGGAACTACGAAGTCGAGCAGTACTTC. It is translated as CASSPDTGNYEVEQYF. The chain has TRBV7-9 and TRBJ2-7, with D possibly matching TRBD2 (5 bases). The CDR3 loop spans 16 amino acids. V shed 5 bases and J shed 6 bases, with 23 bases lying between them. Germline CDR1 is SEHNR and CDR2 is FQNEAQ (reference sequence).

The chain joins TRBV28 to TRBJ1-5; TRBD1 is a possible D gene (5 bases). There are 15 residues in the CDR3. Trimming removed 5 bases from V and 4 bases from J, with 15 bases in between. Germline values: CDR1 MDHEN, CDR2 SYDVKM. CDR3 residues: CASSAPQGQNQPQHF. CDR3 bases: TGTGCCAGCAGTGCGCCCCAGGGCCAAAATCAGCCCCAGCATTTT. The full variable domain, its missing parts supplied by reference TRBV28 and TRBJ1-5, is DVKVTQSSRYLVKRTGEKVFLECVQDMDHENMFWYRQDPGLGLRLIYFSYDVKMKEKGDIPEGYSVSREKKERFSLILESASTNQTSMYLCASSAPQGQNQPQHFGDGTRLSIL.

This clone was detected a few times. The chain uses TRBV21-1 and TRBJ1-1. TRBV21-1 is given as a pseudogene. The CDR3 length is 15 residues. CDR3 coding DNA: TGTGCCAGCAGCAAAGCGCGGGAGGAGAACACTGAAGCTTTCTTT. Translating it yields CASSKAREENTEAFF.